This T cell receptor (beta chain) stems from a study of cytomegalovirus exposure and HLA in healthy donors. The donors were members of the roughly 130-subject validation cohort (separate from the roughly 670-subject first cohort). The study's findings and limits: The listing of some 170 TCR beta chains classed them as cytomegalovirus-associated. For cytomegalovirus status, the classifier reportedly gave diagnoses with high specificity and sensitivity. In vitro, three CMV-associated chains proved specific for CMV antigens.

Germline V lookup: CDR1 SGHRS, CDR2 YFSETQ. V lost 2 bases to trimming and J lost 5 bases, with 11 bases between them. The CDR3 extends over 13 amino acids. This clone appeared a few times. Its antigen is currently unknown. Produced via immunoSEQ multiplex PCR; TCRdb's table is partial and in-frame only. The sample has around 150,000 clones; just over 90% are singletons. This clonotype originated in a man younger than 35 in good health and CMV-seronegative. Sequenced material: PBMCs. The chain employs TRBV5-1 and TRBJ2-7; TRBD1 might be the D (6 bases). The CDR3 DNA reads TGCGCCAGCAGCTTAAAACAGGGAAACGAGCAGTACTTC. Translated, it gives CASSLKQGNEQYF.